The 16 T cell receptor beta chains listed next were all sequenced from one sample in a study of T cells in Graves' hyperthyroidism and ophthalmopathy. Amplified TCR beta CDR3 regions came from RNA transcripts. When the TCR CDR3 underwent first-round RT-PCR, the HTBI primer set was used. TCRdb re-called the multiplex PCR reads through MiXCR, storing one row per CDR3 protein. The sample carries 250,000 to 300,000 distinct CDR3 sequences, approximately 12% recorded once. Sequenced sample: blood. The receptors here all came from a woman aged 25 to 45 with Graves' hyperthyroidism that later progressed to Graves' ophthalmopathy.

This clonotype has at least ten counts. The CDR3 loop reads CASSGAGGSLRTDTQYF. The CDR3 bases are TGTGCCAGCAGTGGAGCGGGAGGGTCCCTACGCACAGATACGCAGTATTTT. The chain combines TRBV28 with TRBJ2-3; TRBD2 agrees at 10 bases. The V gene's germline CDR1 is MDHEN and CDR2 SYDVKM. The CDR3 extends over 17 amino acids. V gave up 5 bases and J gave up 1 base; unmatched junction bases: 9.

This clonotype was recorded many times. The chain uses TRBV11-1 and TRBJ2-1, with 7 bases aligning to TRBD2. CDR1 SGHAT and CDR2 FQDESV come from the germline V gene (reference sequence). The CDR3 extends over 16 amino acids. V lost 1 base to trimming and J lost 3 bases; unmatched junction nucleotides: 6. This CDR3 reads CASSLVLQRGYNEQFF. The CDR3 region has the DNA TGTGCCAGCAGCTTAGTGCTCCAGCGGGGCTACAATGAGCAGTTCTTC.

This clonotype occurred many times. This chain joins TRBV20-1 and TRBJ1-2, with D tentatively TRBD1 (6 bases). V shed 4 bases and J shed 2 bases, with 11 bases lying between them. The germline V gene has CDR1 DFQATT and CDR2 SNEGSKA (reference sequence). The CDR3 extends over 13 amino acids. The CDR3 protein is CSATDRTNYGYTF. The CDR3 coding sequence is TGCAGTGCTACCGACAGGACCAACTATGGCTACACCTTC.

This clonotype was recorded many times. V and J are TRBV11-1 and TRBJ2-5; D is ambiguous. Trimming shortened V by 5 bases and J by 1 base, and 8 bases separated the two germline ends. The CDR3 extends over 13 amino acids. CDR1 is SGHAT and CDR2 is FQDESV in the germline V gene (reference sequence). Here the CDR3 DNA reads TGTGCCAGCAGCCGGAAACCCCAAGAGACCCAGTACTTC. Translation gives CASSRKPQETQYF.

This clonotype showed up many times. The V call is TRBV27, the J call TRBJ2-1, with 12 bases fitting TRBD2. Germline CDR1 reads MNHEY; CDR2 reads SMNVEV (reference sequence). Trimming removed 6 bases from V and 6 bases from J; junction bases left unmatched: 6. The CDR3 contains 15 residues. The CDR3 loop is CASRPGLAGPNEQFF. CDR3 nucleotide sequence: TGTGCCAGCAGACCCGGACTAGCGGGGCCCAATGAGCAGTTCTTC.

This clonotype was found many times. This rearrangement joins TRBV20-1 to TRBJ2-7; 13 nucleotides align to TRBD2. The V gene's germline CDR1 is DFQATT and CDR2 SNEGSKA (reference sequence). Trimming at V came to 1 base and at J to 4 bases, leaving 22 bases not matched to a gene. CDR3 length: 21 amino acids. CDR3 sequence: CSARAPPGGRERLAGGYEQYF. The CDR3 nucleotides are TGCAGTGCTAGAGCCCCACCCGGGGGTAGGGAGAGACTAGCGGGAGGTTACGAGCAGTACTTC.

This clonotype was seen repeatedly, ten times or more. V gene TRBV12-3 or TRBV12-4 combines with J gene TRBJ2-5; 8 bases are a match to TRBD2. J gave up 2 bases and V 6 bases, and 5 bases lay outside the gene matches. The CDR3 runs to 14 residues. CDR3 coding DNA: TGTGCCAGCAGGGCGGGAGGTGGGCAAGAGACCCAGTACTTC. Its translation is CASRAGGGQETQYF.

Ten or more counts support this clonotype. This CDR3 is CASSRPPVGDTQYF. Written as DNA, the CDR3 is TGTGCCAGCAGTCGACCTCCTGTTGGAGATACGCAGTATTTT. This rearrangement joins TRBV7-2 to TRBJ2-3; D gene uncertain. CDR1 is SGHTA, CDR2 FQGNSA, per germline. Between the trimmed V and J ends, which lost 6 bases and 5 bases, there was a span of 15 bases. The CDR3 is 14 residues long.

This chain's CDR3 is CASSWRSPYNEQFF. CDR3 coding DNA: TGTGCCAGCAGCTGGCGATCTCCTTACAATGAGCAGTTCTTC. This chain uses TRBV13 with TRBJ2-1; D is undetermined. V shed 4 bases and J shed 4 bases, with 11 bases lying between them. The CDR3 spans 14 residues. The germline V gene encodes CDR1 PRHDT and CDR2 FYEKMQ (reference sequence).

This clonotype was recorded at least ten times. The V call is TRBV20-1, the J call TRBJ1-6; a possible D gene is TRBD1 (5 bases). The CDR3 is 13 residues long. Germline loops: CDR1 DFQATT, CDR2 SNEGSKA (reference sequence). Trimming took off 0 bases at V and 9 bases at J, with 9 bases between the two ends. In nucleotides, the CDR3 is TGCAGTGCTAGAGATGGGGGGGTTTCACCCCTCCACTTT. Protein sequence: CSARDGGVSPLHF.

At least ten counts were recorded for this clonotype. The chain couples TRBV20-1 to TRBJ2-1; TRBD2 matches 10 bases. CDR1 and CDR2 from the germline V gene are DFQATT and SNEGSKA (reference sequence). V was pared by 0 bases and J by 8 bases, with 10 bases of the junction left unmatched. CDR3 length equals 16 residues. The CDR3 DNA reads as TGCAGTGCTAGAGATCCAGCGGGAGGGCTATTAGATGAGCAGTTCTTC. This sequence encodes CSARDPAGGLLDEQFF.

The chain recombines TRBV19 with TRBJ1-6; the D gene is possibly TRBD1 (5 bases). Germline V lookup: CDR1 LNHDA, CDR2 SQIVND (reference sequence). Trimming left V 10 bases short and J 3 bases short, with 22 bases between. This CDR3 spans 17 amino acids. Here the CDR3 DNA reads TGTGCCACGGCGAAGGGACGGTCTCAGTTCTATAATTCACCCCTCCACTTT. Protein: CATAKGRSQFYNSPLHF.

Many counts were recorded for this clonotype. This chain connects TRBV29-1 to TRBJ2-3; the D is unclear. Trimming cost V 2 bases and J 2 bases, with 5 bases left between them. The CDR3 length is 12 residues. Germline assignment: CDR1 SQVTM and CDR2 ANQGSEA. This CDR3 reads CSVESVTDTQYF. CDR3 nucleotide sequence: TGCAGCGTTGAATCCGTCACAGATACGCAGTATTTT.

The table lists this clonotype with many counts. The gene calls are TRBV2 and TRBJ1-2; D not resolved. The V gene's germline CDR1 is SNHLY and CDR2 FYNNEI. The CDR3 extends over 13 amino acids. V was clipped by 5 bases and J by 2 bases, with 9 bases between them. The CDR3 reads CASSPPDNYGYTF. The DNA for the CDR3 is TGTGCCAGCAGTCCCCCGGACAACTATGGCTACACCTTC.

There are many counts of this clonotype. The chain links TRBV5-4 to TRBJ2-1; 9 nucleotides line up with TRBD2. Trimming removed 0 bases from V and 3 bases from J; junction bases left unmatched: 13. The CDR3 consists of 19 residues. Germline V lookup: CDR1 SGHNT, CDR2 YYREEE (reference sequence). CDR3 residues: CASSLEPVGGRAYYNEQFF. CDR3 bases: TGTGCCAGCAGCTTGGAACCCGTAGGCGGGAGGGCCTACTACAATGAGCAGTTCTTC. The whole variable domain, filled in from reference TRBV5-4 and TRBJ2-1, reads ETGVTQSPTHLIKTRGQQVTLRCSSQSGHNTVSWYQQALGQGPQFIFQYYREEENGRGNFPPRFSGLQFPNYSSELNVNALELDDSALYLCASSLEPVGGRAYYNEQFFGPGTRLTVL.

V is TRBV6-5 and J is TRBJ2-7, with 9 bases matching TRBD2. The germline CDR1 and CDR2 sequences are MNHEY and SVGAGI. With 2 bases clipped from V and 5 bases from J, the junction kept 7 bases outside the gene matches. The CDR3 covers 15 residues. The CDR3, as DNA: TGTGCCAGCAGTTACGAGAGTAGCGGGAGCAACGAGCAGTACTTC. Translating gives CASSYESSGSNEQYF.